The sequence of this T cell receptor (beta chain) was determined in a study of T cells in Graves' hyperthyroidism and ophthalmopathy. Broader study findings: Using 13 V-J features, a model discriminated ophthalmopathy from stable hyperthyroidism.

RNA transcripts provided the source from which TCR beta CDR3 regions were amplified. First-round RT-PCR targeting the TCR CDR3 was performed with the HTBI primer set. TCRdb called the multiplex PCR reads again in MiXCR, with one record for every CDR3 protein. The data contain about 570,000 distinct CDR3 sequences, around 45% of them singletons. The study excluded patients with uncontrolled infection, other autoimmune disease, pregnancy or lactation. Orbital computed tomography, thyroid ultrasound, serum thyroxine and TRAb, and clinical symptoms together informed the diagnoses. In the case of this clonotype: Its antigen is unidentified.

Input material: peripheral blood or thyroid tissue (not recorded which). The TCR sequence derives from an adult woman with Graves' disease, either hyperthyroidism or ophthalmopathy (not recorded which).

The chain's CDR3 is CASSLSPADTEAFF. CDR3 bases: TGTGCCAGCAGTTTATCTCCGGCGGACACTGAAGCTTTCTTT. This chain links TRBV28 with TRBJ1-1; D gene uncertain. This CDR3 comprises 14 residues. Germline CDR1 is MDHEN and CDR2 is SYDVKM. Trimming shortened V by 1 base and J by 3 bases, and 9 bases separated the two germline ends.